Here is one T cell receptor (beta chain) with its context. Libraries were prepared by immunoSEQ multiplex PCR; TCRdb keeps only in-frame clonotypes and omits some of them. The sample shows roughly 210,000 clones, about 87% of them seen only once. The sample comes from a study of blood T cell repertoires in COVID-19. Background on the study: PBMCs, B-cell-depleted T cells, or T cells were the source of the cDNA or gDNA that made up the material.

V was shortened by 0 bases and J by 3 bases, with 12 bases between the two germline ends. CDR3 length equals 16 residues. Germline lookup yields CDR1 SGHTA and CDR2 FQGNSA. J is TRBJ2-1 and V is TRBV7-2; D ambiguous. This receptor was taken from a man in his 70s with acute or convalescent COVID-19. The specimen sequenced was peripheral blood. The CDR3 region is CASSLAQWSVYNEQFF. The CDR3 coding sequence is TGTGCCAGCAGCTTAGCGCAGTGGAGCGTCTACAATGAGCAGTTCTTC. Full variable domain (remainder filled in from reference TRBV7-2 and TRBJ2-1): GAGVSQSPSNKVTEKGKDVELRCDPISGHTALYWYRQSLGQGLEFLIYFQGNSAPDKSGLPSDRFSAERTGGSVSTLTIQRTQQEDSAVYLCASSLAQWSVYNEQFFGPGTRLTVL.